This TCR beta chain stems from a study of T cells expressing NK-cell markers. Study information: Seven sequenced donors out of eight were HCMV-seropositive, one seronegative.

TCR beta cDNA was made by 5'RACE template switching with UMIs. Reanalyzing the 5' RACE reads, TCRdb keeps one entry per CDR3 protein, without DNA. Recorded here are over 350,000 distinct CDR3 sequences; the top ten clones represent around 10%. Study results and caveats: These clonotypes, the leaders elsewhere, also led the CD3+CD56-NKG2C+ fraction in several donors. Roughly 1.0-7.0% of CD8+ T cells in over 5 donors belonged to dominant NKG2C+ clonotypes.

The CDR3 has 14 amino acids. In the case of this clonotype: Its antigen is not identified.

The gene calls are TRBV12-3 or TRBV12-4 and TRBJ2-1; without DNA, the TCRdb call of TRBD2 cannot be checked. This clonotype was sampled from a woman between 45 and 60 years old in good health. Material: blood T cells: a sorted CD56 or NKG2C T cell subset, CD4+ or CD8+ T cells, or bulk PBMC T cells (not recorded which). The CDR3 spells CASRERESNNEQFF.